The 26 T cell receptor beta chains in this list originate from one sample, sequenced in a study of early T cells in non-severe SARS-CoV-2 infection. A single record per CDR3 protein comes from TCRdb applying MiXCR to the 5' RACE reads. The table has 50,000 to 70,000 distinct CDR3 sequences, about 6% seen once. Sequenced here: whole blood, sampled at baseline. The source is an adult who was a healthcare worker with PCR-confirmed SARS-CoV-2 infection or an uninfected control (not recorded which).

This chain joins TRBV19 and TRBJ2-1; the match to TRBD2 covers 7 bases. CDR3 length: 17 amino acids. J gave up 12 bases and V 1 base, and 18 bases lay outside the gene matches. CDR1 LNHDA and CDR2 SQIVND come from the germline V gene (reference sequence). The CDR3 DNA is TGTGCCAGTAGTATAGTTCCCGGGAGGTACCCTTCCTACAGGCAGTTCTTC. Its protein product is CASSIVPGRYPSYRQFF.

The chain has TRBV6-5 and TRBJ2-7, with no clear D. The CDR3 has 14 residues. The V gene lost 6 bases and the J gene lost 0 bases, with 12 bases spanning the gap. CDR1 and CDR2 from the germline V gene are MNHEY and SVGAGI. Here the CDR3 DNA reads TGTGCCAGCAGACGCCTTGACCCCTCCTACGAGCAGTACTTC. It translates to CASRRLDPSYEQYF.

This clonotype appeared a few times. The chain has TRBV4-1 and TRBJ2-7; tentative D call: TRBD2 (5 bases). The V end lost 0 bases, the J end lost 5 bases, and 17 bases lay between the germline ends. The CDR3 spans 16 residues. Germline CDR1 MGHRA, CDR2 YSYEKL. Here the CDR3 DNA reads TGCGCCAGCAGCCAAGAGAGGGCCAATATCCTTAACGAGCAGTACTTC. Amino acid sequence: CASSQERANILNEQYF.

This clonotype came up many times. The chain couples TRBV20-1 to TRBJ2-7, with D possibly matching TRBD2 (5 bases). The CDR3 loop spans 13 amino acids. The germline V and J ends were trimmed by 6 bases and 1 base, with 13 bases remaining between them. Germline CDR1 is DFQATT and CDR2 is SNEGSKA (reference sequence). The CDR3, as DNA: TGCAGTGCCCCCGAGGGCAGGTCCTACGAGCAGTACTTC. Translated, it gives CSAPEGRSYEQYF.

This clonotype turned up a few times. The chain couples TRBV24-1 to TRBJ1-2, with 7 nucleotides matching TRBD1. The CDR3 sequence is 14 residues long. V was pared by 2 bases and J by 3 bases, with 2 bases of the junction left unmatched. CDR1 is KGHDR, CDR2 SFDVKD, per germline. The CDR3 coding sequence is TGTGCCACCAGTGATTCCGGGACAGACTATGGCTACACCTTC. It encodes CATSDSGTDYGYTF.

CDR3 sequence reads: CASSPGLAGSPVWNEQFF. CDR3 nucleotides: TGTGCCAGCAGCCCTGGACTAGCGGGATCTCCGGTGTGGAATGAGCAGTTCTTC. The chain is built from TRBV7-8 and TRBJ2-1; 12 bases are a match to TRBD2. CDR3 size: 18 residues. V lost 5 bases to trimming and J lost 7 bases; unmatched junction nucleotides: 15. Germline V CDR1 and CDR2: SGHVS, FQNEAQ.

This clonotype has a handful of counts. The gene calls are TRBV28 and TRBJ1-5; possibly TRBD1 for D (5 bases). V dropped 7 bases and J dropped 0 bases, with 16 bases sitting between them. The CDR3 is made up of 16 amino acids. In germline, CDR1 is MDHEN, CDR2 SYDVKM. CDR3 nucleotides: TGTGCCAGCATACCCCCTCAGGGAGATAGCAATCAGCCCCAGCATTTT. Translated, it gives CASIPPQGDSNQPQHF.

In its sample, this clonotype was seen a few times. This sequence joins TRBV2 and TRBJ1-2; 7 nucleotides match TRBD1. The germline gives CDR1 SNHLY, CDR2 FYNNEI. The CDR3 is 16 amino acids. The V gene end was trimmed by 5 bases and the J gene end by 1 base; junction bases not matched to a gene: 10. For the CDR3, the DNA is TGTGCCAGCAGTCAAAGTCCGACAGGGATTAACTATGGCTACACCTTC. Amino acid sequence: CASSQSPTGINYGYTF.

This clonotype was detected many times. This rearrangement joins TRBV24-1 to TRBJ2-1; no reliable D call. Germline values: CDR1 KGHDR, CDR2 SFDVKD. The CDR3 extends over 15 amino acids. Between the trimmed V and J ends, which lost 1 base and 2 bases, there was a span of 8 bases. This CDR3 reads CATSDFGRAYNEQFF. CDR3 in DNA: TGTGCCACCAGTGATTTTGGACGGGCCTACAATGAGCAGTTCTTC.

The J gene is TRBJ2-7, the V gene TRBV2; 8 bases are shared with TRBD2. Per germline, CDR1 SNHLY and CDR2 FYNNEI. V shed 4 bases, J shed 0 bases, and the junction held 2 bases outside the gene matches. The CDR3 length is 14 residues. The CDR3 DNA reads TGTGCCAGCAGTGCCGGGACTAGCTCCTACGAGCAGTACTTC. Translated: CASSAGTSSYEQYF.

J is TRBJ2-3 and V is TRBV6-6; the match to TRBD2 covers 11 bases. This CDR3 spans 15 amino acids. Germline values: CDR1 MNHNY, CDR2 SVGAGI (reference sequence). V lost 8 bases, J lost 5 bases, and 9 bases stayed unmatched. Here the CDR3 reads CASCWTSGRGDTQYF. CDR3 in DNA: TGTGCCAGCTGTTGGACTAGCGGGCGGGGAGATACGCAGTATTTT.

The chain links TRBV11-3 to TRBJ2-2; a possible D gene is TRBD2 (5 bases). CDR1 and CDR2 from the germline V gene are SGHNT and YENEEA. V was clipped by 6 bases and J by 6 bases, with 14 bases between them. This CDR3 is built from 14 residues. This CDR3 reads CASSPGGNSGELFF. In DNA form, the CDR3 reads TGTGCCAGCAGTCCAGGAGGAAATTCCGGGGAGCTGTTTTTT.

In this sample, this clonotype turned up many times. The chain employs TRBV6-2 or TRBV6-3 and TRBJ2-3; no reliable D call. CDR1 is MNHEY and CDR2 is SVGEGT in the germline V gene. The CDR3 has 14 amino acids. V gave up 3 bases and J gave up 5 bases, with 12 bases separating them. CDR3 amino acids: CASSYQGLEDTQYF. The CDR3, as DNA: TGTGCCAGCAGTTATCAAGGGCTTGAAGATACGCAGTATTTT.

This clonotype was seen more than once but under ten times. The chain employs TRBV29-1 and TRBJ1-1; D remains ambiguous. Germline V gene sequence: CDR1 SQVTM, CDR2 ANQGSEA. V lost 6 bases to trimming and J lost 3 bases, with 11 bases between them. The CDR3 runs to 12 residues. The CDR3 DNA reads as TGCAGCGTCTACCGGGCAGACACTGAAGCTTTCTTT. It is translated as CSVYRADTEAFF.

This clonotype was recorded many times. This chain uses TRBV12-3 or TRBV12-4 with TRBJ2-3; D unclear. The CDR3 covers 12 residues. Between the trimmed V and J ends, which lost 3 bases and 3 bases, there was a span of 4 bases. The CDR3 reads CASSFRTDTQYF. CDR3 coding DNA: TGTGCCAGCAGTTTTCGGACAGATACGCAGTATTTT.

This chain links TRBV20-1 with TRBJ2-7; D might be TRBD2 (5 bases). Trimming cost V 6 bases and J 7 bases, with 25 bases left between them. The CDR3 covers 15 residues. Germline V gene data show CDR1 as DFQATT and CDR2 as SNEGSKA (reference sequence). The CDR3 region is CSARIRGIPLEEQYF. CDR3 in DNA: TGCAGTGCCCGGATAAGAGGGATCCCGTTGGAGGAGCAGTACTTC.

This clonotype was counted at least ten times. This sequence joins TRBV30 and TRBJ2-7; D not resolved. The germline CDR1 and CDR2 sequences are GTSNPN and SVGIG (reference sequence). This CDR3 contains 16 residues. V lost 0 bases to trimming and J lost 0 bases, with 15 bases between them. This chain's CDR3 is CAWSVRRHKPSYEQYF. The CDR3 region has the DNA TGTGCCTGGAGTGTACGGCGGCATAAACCCTCCTACGAGCAGTACTTC.

CDR3 DNA sequence: TGCGCCAGCAGCCAAGACCCCGGGACAGGTAGCTACGAGCAGTACTTC. Amino acid sequence: CASSQDPGTGSYEQYF. The rearrangement uses TRBV4-1 and TRBJ2-7; TRBD1 matches 8 bases. CDR1 MGHRA and CDR2 YSYEKL come from the germline V gene. The CDR3 is made up of 16 amino acids. With 0 bases clipped from V and 3 bases from J, the junction kept 7 bases outside the gene matches.

The sample holds a few counts of this clonotype. The chain uses TRBV19 and TRBJ2-1, with 9 bases that match TRBD2. V trimming: 3 bases; J trimming: 5 bases; junction bases outside the gene matches: 2. The CDR3 is 14 amino acids. CDR1 is LNHDA, CDR2 SQIVND, per germline (reference sequence). Here the CDR3 DNA reads TGTGCCAGTAGTATGGGACTAGCCGACAATGAGCAGTTCTTC. Translating gives CASSMGLADNEQFF. The variable domain in full, with the rest retrieved from reference TRBV19 and TRBJ2-1, is DGGITQSPKYLFRKEGQNVTLSCEQNLNHDAMYWYRQDPGQGLRLIYYSQIVNDFQKGDIAEGYSVSREKKESFPLTVTSAQKNPTAFYLCASSMGLADNEQFFGPGTRLTVL.

This sequence joins TRBV12-1 and TRBJ2-2; TRBD1, the table's D call, lacks a check against the DNA. TRBV12-1 represents a pseudogene. The CDR3 has 23 residues. The CDR3: CASSFSKTPRTRARSGLAGELFF. CDR3 bases: TGTGCCAGCAGCTTCAGTAAGACCCCCCGGACACGGGCGAGATCCGGACTCGCCGGGGAGCTGTTTTTT.

This clonotype was recorded at least ten times. CDR3 amino acids: CASRVQGAGDTQYF. CDR3 nucleotide sequence: TGTGCCAGTAGGGTACAGGGGGCGGGAGATACGCAGTATTTT. V is TRBV19 and J is TRBJ2-3; 9 bases fit TRBD1. This CDR3 contains 14 residues. Germline CDR1 and CDR2: LNHDA and SQIVND (reference sequence). With 6 bases clipped from V and 5 bases from J, the junction kept 6 bases outside the gene matches.

Ten or more counts support this clonotype. The rearrangement uses TRBV7-2 and TRBJ1-2; D might be TRBD1 (5 bases). Trimming removed 5 bases from V and 1 base from J, with 5 bases in between. This CDR3 has 12 amino acids. From germline, CDR1 is SGHTA and CDR2 FQGNSA. The CDR3 loop is CASSQGNYGYTF. The CDR3 DNA is TGTGCCAGCAGCCAGGGTAACTATGGCTACACCTTC.

This clonotype was seen more than once but under ten times. The chain combines TRBV10-2 with TRBJ2-7; 12 nucleotides agree with TRBD2. V lost 7 bases, J lost 6 bases, and 7 bases stayed unmatched. CDR1 and CDR2 from the germline V gene are WSHSY and SAAADI. The CDR3 totals 14 residues. As DNA, the CDR3 is TGCGCCAGCAATCCTAGCGGGAGGGCCTTCGAGCAGTACTTC. Protein sequence: CASNPSGRAFEQYF.

In its sample, this clonotype was seen many times. The chain joins TRBV29-1 to TRBJ2-1; a weak D match, TRBD2 (5 bases). The germline gives CDR1 SQVTM, CDR2 ANQGSEA. There are 11 residues in the CDR3. V was shortened by 4 bases and J by 5 bases, with 6 bases between the two germline ends. The CDR3 DNA sequence: TGCAGCGTTGGGAGGAACAATGAGCAGTTCTTC. Amino acids: CSVGRNNEQFF.

In this sample, this clonotype turned up many times. CDR3 DNA sequence: TGTGCCAGCAGCGTAGGGACTAGCGGGAGTAGAGAGACCCAGTACTTC. Its protein is CASSVGTSGSRETQYF. This chain links TRBV9 with TRBJ2-5; 13 bases are a match to TRBD2. Germline assignment: CDR1 SGDLS and CDR2 YYNGEE. V shed 0 bases and J 4 bases; nucleotides not matched to a gene: 3. The CDR3 consists of 16 residues.

This clonotype was seen many times. DNA for the CDR3: TGCAGTGCCCCTGGACTAGCGGGAGAGGTTGAGCAGTTCTTC. It translates to CSAPGLAGEVEQFF. The genes are TRBV20-1 and TRBJ2-1; the match to TRBD2 covers 13 bases. The germline CDR1 and CDR2 sequences are DFQATT and SNEGSKA (reference sequence). CDR3 length equals 14 residues. V was pared by 6 bases and J by 9 bases, with 8 bases of the junction left unmatched.